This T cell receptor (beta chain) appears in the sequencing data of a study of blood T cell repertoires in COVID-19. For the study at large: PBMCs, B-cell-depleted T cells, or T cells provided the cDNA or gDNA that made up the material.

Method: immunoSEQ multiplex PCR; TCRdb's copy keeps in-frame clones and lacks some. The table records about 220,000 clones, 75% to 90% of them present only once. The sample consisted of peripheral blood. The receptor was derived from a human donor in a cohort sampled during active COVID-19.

CDR3 residues: CASSLGASASYNEQFF. The CDR3 DNA reads as TGTGCCAGCAGCTTAGGCGCTAGCGCTTCCTACAATGAGCAGTTCTTC. The rearrangement links TRBV5-4 to TRBJ2-1; weak D call: TRBD2 (6 bases). This CDR3 spans 16 amino acids. Deletions cut 2 bases from V and 1 base from J, with 13 bases between. CDR1 SGHNT and CDR2 YYREEE come from the germline V gene (reference sequence).